Following are 15 T cell receptor beta chains from one sample sequenced in a study of blood T cell repertoires in COVID-19. TCRdb's copy holds only in-frame clones and misses some; the assay was immunoSEQ multiplex PCR. The sample includes 130,000 or so clones, roughly 84% of them seen just once. Sequenced input: peripheral blood. Receptors originate from a man aged 25-45 years with COVID-19, enrolled during active disease.

This clone was detected many times. V gene TRBV10-2 combines with J gene TRBJ1-2; a possible D gene is TRBD1 (5 bases). Germline CDR1 is WSHSY and CDR2 is SAAADI. Trimming pared 4 bases from V and 8 bases from J, leaving 14 bases between. The CDR3 spans 13 residues. CDR3 coding DNA: TGCGCCAGCAGTGGACAGTTATTATACGGCTACACCTTC. Residues: CASSGQLLYGYTF.

The chain links TRBV6-6 to TRBJ1-1; tentatively, D is TRBD1 (6 bases). Germline V gives CDR1 MNHNY, CDR2 SVGAGI (reference sequence). The CDR3 consists of 15 residues. Between the trimmed V and J ends, which lost 0 bases and 2 bases, there was a span of 10 bases. The CDR3 sequence: CASSYSRGINTEAFF. The DNA for the CDR3 is TGTGCCAGCAGTTACTCGAGGGGGATTAACACTGAAGCTTTCTTT.

This clone rates as medium-sized. The sample has other DNA sequences that encode this CDR3 too. J is TRBJ1-3 and V is TRBV29-1, with a tentative D call TRBD1 (6 bases). Germline V lookup: CDR1 SQVTM, CDR2 ANQGSEA. The CDR3 extends over 13 amino acids. The germline V and J ends were trimmed by 1 base and 4 bases, with 8 bases remaining between them. CDR3 sequence: CSVEGGGGNTIYF. CDR3 in DNA: TGCAGCGTTGAAGGTGGGGGCGGAAACACCATATATTTT.

The chain recombines TRBV27 with TRBJ2-3; D unresolved. The germline V gene has CDR1 MNHEY and CDR2 SMNVEV (reference sequence). CDR3 length: 14 amino acids. V lost 3 bases, J lost 6 bases, and 13 bases lay in between. CDR3 in DNA: TGTGCCAGCAGTTTTTCCCCAAGCGTCGATACGCAGTATTTT. It yields the protein CASSFSPSVDTQYF.

This clone was counted a single time. This chain connects TRBV28 to TRBJ2-7; D is possibly TRBD2 (6 bases). Deletions cut 8 bases from V and 6 bases from J, with 14 bases between. CDR3 size: 12 residues. The germline gives CDR1 MDHEN, CDR2 SYDVKM. The CDR3 DNA reads TGTGCCAGCGGCCTGACCGGGGGCGAGCAGTACTTC. Translation gives CASGLTGGEQYF. The full variable domain, with the rest looked up from reference TRBV28 and TRBJ2-7, is DVKVTQSSRYLVKRTGEKVFLECVQDMDHENMFWYRQDPGLGLRLIYFSYDVKMKEKGDIPEGYSVSREKKERFSLILESASTNQTSMYLCASGLTGGEQYFGPGTRLTVT.

In its sample, this clone was seen once. The CDR3 DNA reads TGTGCCAGCAGTGGGTTAGCGGGCCTCTACAATGAGCAGTTCTTC. Translated: CASSGLAGLYNEQFF. The rearrangement joins TRBV2 to TRBJ2-1; 7 bases agree with TRBD2. V was pared by 4 bases and J by 3 bases, with 6 bases of the junction left unmatched. Germline loops: CDR1 SNHLY, CDR2 FYNNEI. There are 15 residues in the CDR3.

This clone has just a few counts. The V gene is TRBV29-1, the J gene TRBJ1-4; D perhaps matches TRBD1 (5 bases). Germline-derived CDR1 and CDR2 are SQVTM and ANQGSEA. V lost 6 bases, J lost 4 bases, and 9 bases lay in between. The CDR3 is 12 residues long. The CDR3 DNA reads TGCAGCGTGGTGGGGCTTAATGAAAAACTGTTTTTT. Protein: CSVVGLNEKLFF. The full variable domain, completed using reference TRBV29-1 and TRBJ1-4, is SAVISQKPSRDICQRGTSLTIQCQVDSQVTMMFWYRQQPGQSLTLIATANQGSEATYESGFVIDKFPISRPNLTFSTLTVSNMSPEDSSIYLCSVVGLNEKLFFGSGTQLSVL.

The rearrangement joins TRBV5-8 to TRBJ2-3, with D maybe TRBD2 (6 bases). CDR3 length: 16 residues. Deletions cut 4 bases from V and 0 bases from J, with 15 bases between. Germline CDR1 reads SGHTS; CDR2 reads YDEGEE. The CDR3 loop is CASSPGDLPSTDTQYF. In DNA form, the CDR3 reads TGTGCCAGCAGCCCGGGGGACTTACCTAGCACAGATACGCAGTATTTT.

The chain combines TRBV6-5 with TRBJ2-5; D is unresolved. Trimming removed 6 bases at V and 3 bases at J, with 8 bases between. This CDR3 has 12 residues. Germline V gives CDR1 MNHEY, CDR2 SVGAGI. CDR3 in amino acids: CASSSIEETQYF. CDR3 in DNA: TGTGCCAGCAGCTCCATAGAAGAGACCCAGTACTTC.

This chain connects TRBV11-2 to TRBJ1-2; D gene uncertain. This CDR3 has 13 residues. The germline gives CDR1 SGHAT, CDR2 FQNNGV. V lost 0 bases and J lost 8, with 10 bases in between. CDR3 in DNA: TGTGCCAGCAGCTTAGAGCGCGGAGCCGGCTACACCTTC. This sequence encodes CASSLERGAGYTF. The full variable domain, its missing parts supplied by reference TRBV11-2 and TRBJ1-2, is EAGVAQSPRYKIIEKRQSVAFWCNPISGHATLYWYQQILGQGPKLLIQFQNNGVVDDSQLPKDRFSAERLKGVDSTLKIQPAKLEDSAVYLCASSLERGAGYTFGSGTRLTVV.

The J gene is TRBJ2-3, the V gene TRBV24-1; D unclear. This CDR3 has 13 amino acids. Between the trimmed V and J ends, which lost 4 bases and 4 bases, there was a span of 8 bases. Looked up from germline, CDR1 is KGHDR and CDR2 is SFDVKD. The CDR3 spells CATSDPSPDTQYF. Written as DNA, the CDR3 is TGTGCCACCAGTGACCCTTCCCCAGATACGCAGTATTTT.

This clone was seen a few times. The rearrangement links TRBV12-3 or TRBV12-4 to TRBJ1-1; D is ambiguous. Trimming took 5 bases from V and 11 from J, leaving 15 bases between them. This CDR3 region has 12 residues. DNA of the CDR3: TGTGCCAGCAGTCTCTTAGCGGGAGGCGCTTTCTTT. Its protein product is CASSLLAGGAFF.

This clone came up a few times. The gene calls are TRBV7-8 and TRBJ1-3; no definite D call. The CDR3 covers 17 residues. Deletions cut 1 base from V and 0 bases from J, with 13 bases between. Germline values: CDR1 SGHVS, CDR2 FQNEAQ. The CDR3 DNA reads as TGTGCCAGCAGCTTAGTACGAACCGAGAGCTCTGGAAACACCATATATTTT. Translated: CASSLVRTESSGNTIYF.

The genes are TRBV5-3 and TRBJ1-5; D is ambiguous. TRBV5-3 has ORF status, its function being uncertain. The CDR3 loop spans 17 amino acids. The V end was cut by 0 bases, the J end by 3 bases, with 16 bases between. CDR3 amino acids: CARSLGSSRTPNQPQHF. In nucleotides, the CDR3 is TGTGCCAGAAGCTTGGGTTCTAGCAGGACCCCCAATCAGCCCCAGCATTTT.

Only one count was recorded for this clone. This sequence joins TRBV10-3 and TRBJ2-5, with a tentative D call TRBD1 (7 bases). Trimming pared 3 bases from V and 5 bases from J, leaving 22 bases between. The germline gives CDR1 ENHRY, CDR2 SYGVKD. The CDR3 covers 17 residues. The CDR3 DNA follows: TGTGCCATCAGTGAACGGAGGGCAGGGGGGTCGGGGGAGACCCAGTACTTC. Translating gives CAISERRAGGSGETQYF.